The clone carrying this T cell receptor beta chain was detected a few times. The time point denotes: healthy volunteer bleed at 2 weeks. Someone pulled total RNA out of unfractionated whole blood. Germline CDR1 reads SGHRS; CDR2 reads YFSETQ. The CDR3 has 18 amino acids. V lost 3 bases and J 7 bases, leaving 26 bases between the germline ends. Library construction involved attaching unique molecular identifiers to individual cDNA molecules, which allowed quantitative, reproducible TCR counting. TCRdb re-derived calls from the RACE reads in MiXCR, one entry per CDR3 protein. The table has roughly 130,000 distinct CDR3 sequences, approximately 9.1% seen once. The source of the sample is a study of human T cells and chemical hapten exposure. About the study: Per-sample TCR yield variability stemmed mainly from small pooled library volume differences.

Source material: whole blood. The rearrangement links TRBV5-1 to TRBJ2-1; D tentatively fits TRBD1 or TRBD2 (5 bases each). This receptor was taken from a male donor in good health. Some clones in this sample may be carry-over from other donors' samples. Here the CDR3 DNA reads TGCGCCAGCAGCTATGGCTTAGAGAGGGGTCGTATGCTTAATGAGCAGTTCTTC. Protein sequence: CASSYGLERGRMLNEQFF.